This T cell receptor (beta chain) comes out of a study of blood T cell repertoires in COVID-19. In the authors' workflow: It was from reference gene primer amplification that nucleated cell counts were estimated. TCRdb keeps only in-frame clones here, not all; method: immunoSEQ multiplex PCR. That table supplies the V and J calls and clone size; D and trimming were determined from the DNA. The table has about 160,000 clones, approximately 88% seen once. Sequencing was carried out using peripheral blood. This clonotype was sampled from a woman in her sixties or seventies who had recovered from COVID-19.

For the CDR3, the DNA is TGTGCCAGCAGCTTGTCGGCCCCCAGGAATGAAAAACTGTTTTTT. This translates into CASSLSAPRNEKLFF. V usage is TRBV5-6 and J usage is TRBJ1-4, with D unclear. Germline V lookup: CDR1 SGHDT, CDR2 YYEEEE. V was clipped by 1 base and J by 5 bases, with 12 bases between them. The CDR3 spans 15 residues.